These 17 T cell receptor beta chains came from one sample sequenced in a study of early stage breast cancer tumors. The protocol was immunoSEQ multiplex PCR, while the TCRdb copy is restricted to in-frame clones and leaves out a portion. In the table there are roughly 49,000 clones, over 75% of which are singletons. Source material: blood. Receptors were obtained from a person in their 40s with breast cancer.

V usage is TRBV6-4 and J usage is TRBJ2-3; weak D call: TRBD2 (6 bases). Germline V gene lookup returns CDR1 MRHNA and CDR2 SNTAGT. The CDR3 sequence is 16 residues long. Trimming cost V 0 bases and J 5 bases, with 15 bases left between them. This CDR3 is CASSDSKGAGLDTQYF. The CDR3 bases are TGTGCCAGCAGTGACTCGAAAGGCGCGGGGCTAGATACGCAGTATTTT.

V is TRBV25-1 and J is TRBJ1-4, with a possible D match to TRBD1 (5 bases). Germline V lookup: CDR1 MGHDK, CDR2 SYGVNS. The CDR3 loop spans 17 amino acids. The germline V and J ends were trimmed by 0 bases and 0 bases, with 11 bases remaining between them. The CDR3 nucleotides are TGTGCCAGCAGTGAATATCCAGGGACGGCAACTAATGAAAAACTGTTTTTT. This gives the protein CASSEYPGTATNEKLFF. Based on the CDR3 plus reference TRBV25-1 and TRBJ1-4, the full variable domain is EADIYQTPRYLVIGTGKKITLECSQTMGHDKMYWYQQDPGMELHLIHYSYGVNSTEKGDLSSESTVSRIRTEHFPLTLESARPSHTSQYLCASSEYPGTATNEKLFFGSGTQLSVL.

A few counts support this clone. This chain uses TRBV30 with TRBJ1-4, with a tentative D call TRBD1 (5 bases). This CDR3 is built from 15 residues. Trimming left V 0 bases short and J 8 bases short, with 16 bases between. The germline V gene encodes CDR1 GTSNPN and CDR2 SVGIG (reference sequence). CDR3 sequence (DNA): TGTGCCTGGAGTGTGGGCGGGACGTACAGGGAAAAACTGTTTTTT. It yields the protein CAWSVGGTYREKLFF.

The rearrangement links TRBV6-1 to TRBJ2-7, with D unresolved. CDR1 and CDR2 from the germline V gene are MNHNS and SASEGT. The CDR3 contains 12 residues. Trimming removed 5 bases from V and 4 bases from J, with 9 bases in between. The CDR3 bases are TGTGCCAGCAGTCCCACGTGGTACGAGCAGTACTTC. Amino acids: CASSPTWYEQYF.

The chain has TRBV28 and TRBJ1-1; no clear D. The CDR3 consists of 11 residues. Trimming removed 3 bases from V and 11 bases from J, with 10 bases in between. CDR1 MDHEN and CDR2 SYDVKM come from the germline V gene. The CDR3 nucleotides are TGTGCCAGCAGTTTCGACCGTGGTGCTTTCTTT. Translating it yields CASSFDRGAFF.

The chain couples TRBV11-3 to TRBJ2-1; D not certain. CDR3 length: 15 residues. Germline-derived CDR1 and CDR2 are SGHNT and YENEEA. The ends were cut back, 5 bases at V and 4 bases at J, with 15 bases in the middle. The CDR3 loop reads CASSRNLVGYNEQFF. DNA for the CDR3: TGTGCCAGCAGCCGTAATCTAGTCGGGTACAATGAGCAGTTCTTC.

J is TRBJ1-3 and V is TRBV5-1; D is unclear. The germline V gene has CDR1 SGHRS and CDR2 YFSETQ. Trimming pared 4 bases from V and 4 bases from J, leaving 24 bases between. The CDR3 length is 18 residues. The CDR3 DNA follows: TGCGCCAGCAGCCCCACTATCGGCCCCGAGGATTTGGGAAACACCATATATTTT. It translates to CASSPTIGPEDLGNTIYF.

The gene calls are TRBV2 and TRBJ2-7; 9 bases align to TRBD2. CDR1 SNHLY and CDR2 FYNNEI come from the germline V gene. The CDR3 has 13 residues. The ends lost 6 bases at V and 10 bases at J; junction bases unmatched: 10. The CDR3 loop is CASRPSGINGQYF. In DNA, the CDR3 is TGTGCCAGCAGACCTAGCGGGATTAACGGACAGTACTTC.

The V gene is TRBV28, the J gene TRBJ1-1; the D is unclear. The germline CDR1 and CDR2 sequences are MDHEN and SYDVKM. This CDR3 is built from 14 residues. Trimming removed 7 bases from V and 1 base from J, with 13 bases in between. The CDR3 sequence: CASTLNWGNTEAFF. The CDR3 coding sequence is TGTGCCAGCACCCTCAACTGGGGGAACACTGAAGCTTTCTTT. Complete variable domain (other parts from reference TRBV28 and TRBJ1-1): DVKVTQSSRYLVKRTGEKVFLECVQDMDHENMFWYRQDPGLGLRLIYFSYDVKMKEKGDIPEGYSVSREKKERFSLILESASTNQTSMYLCASTLNWGNTEAFFGQGTRLTVV.

The V and J genes are TRBV13 and TRBJ1-2; D remains unclear. Trimming cost V 2 bases and J 5 bases, with 18 bases left between them. The germline CDR1 and CDR2 sequences are PRHDT and FYEKMQ (reference sequence). The CDR3 is 16 amino acids. CDR3 nucleotides: TGTGCCAGCAGCTTAAGCGATCCCACGGGGATTTATGGCTACACCTTC. Translating gives CASSLSDPTGIYGYTF.

The chain uses TRBV11-3 and TRBJ2-1, with 8 bases that match TRBD2. This CDR3 has 14 residues. V lost 6 bases and J lost 9; bases outside the gene matches: 10. Germline CDR1 reads SGHNT; CDR2 reads YENEEA. CDR3 protein: CASSFGRAFGEQFF. As DNA, the CDR3 is TGTGCCAGCAGTTTCGGGAGGGCCTTTGGTGAGCAGTTCTTC.

The chain employs TRBV7-9 and TRBJ2-1; 9 bases agree with TRBD1. Germline loops: CDR1 SEHNR, CDR2 FQNEAQ (reference sequence). The V gene end was trimmed by 8 bases and the J gene end by 5 bases; junction bases not matched to a gene: 4. This CDR3 contains 13 residues. As DNA, the CDR3 is TGTGCCAGCGTGGGACAGGGCGACAATGAGCAGTTCTTC. Its translation is CASVGQGDNEQFF.

This chain joins TRBV5-1 and TRBJ2-5; 11 positions match TRBD2. Germline trimming cut 2 bases from V and 4 bases from J; bases unmatched to any gene: 1. This CDR3 region has 14 residues. Looked up from germline, CDR1 is SGHRS and CDR2 is YFSETQ. The CDR3 region has the DNA TGCGCCAGCAGCTTACTAGCGGGAGTAGAGACCCAGTACTTC. Residues: CASSLLAGVETQYF.

The chain couples TRBV9 to TRBJ2-5, with D possibly called TRBD1 or TRBD2 (5 bases each). V was pared by 0 bases and J by 4 bases, with 19 bases between. Germline V CDR1 and CDR2: SGDLS, YYNGEE. The CDR3 runs to 17 residues. This CDR3 is CASSVGSLGEKGETQYF. CDR3 in DNA: TGTGCCAGCAGCGTAGGATCCCTGGGGGAGAAGGGAGAGACCCAGTACTTC. Using reference TRBV9 and TRBJ2-5 for the parts outside the CDR3, the full variable domain is DSGVTQTPKHLITATGQRVTLRCSPRSGDLSVYWYQQSLDQGLQFLIQYYNGEERAKGNILERFSAQQFPDLHSELNLSSLELGDSALYFCASSVGSLGEKGETQYFGPGTRLLVL.

The chain is built from TRBV2 and TRBJ2-1; 8 bases match TRBD2. With 7 bases clipped from V and 6 bases from J, the junction kept 5 bases outside the gene matches. The CDR3 is made up of 13 amino acids. CDR1 and CDR2 (germline): SNHLY, FYNNEI. CDR3 in DNA: TGTGCCAGCAAAGAGGGACTAGTCAATGAGCAGTTCTTC. Amino acid sequence: CASKEGLVNEQFF.

The count of this clone is one. The chain is built from TRBV18 and TRBJ2-1; TRBD2 agrees at 7 bases. Per germline, CDR1 KGHSH and CDR2 LQKENI. The CDR3 extends over 14 amino acids. Trimming at V came to 6 bases and at J to 5 bases, leaving 7 bases not matched to a gene. The CDR3 nucleotides read TGTGCCAGCTCGGTAGGGCTAGCGGACAATGAGCAGTTCTTC. It yields the protein CASSVGLADNEQFF.

The chain employs TRBV11-2 and TRBJ2-7; D ambiguous. The CDR3 runs to 15 residues. CDR1 SGHAT and CDR2 FQNNGV come from the germline V gene. V dropped 0 bases and J dropped 0 bases, with 9 bases sitting between them. DNA for the CDR3: TGTGCCAGCAGCTTAGAGATCGGCAGCTCCTACGAGCAGTACTTC. Translated, it gives CASSLEIGSSYEQYF. Complete variable domain (other parts from reference TRBV11-2 and TRBJ2-7): EAGVAQSPRYKIIEKRQSVAFWCNPISGHATLYWYQQILGQGPKLLIQFQNNGVVDDSQLPKDRFSAERLKGVDSTLKIQPAKLEDSAVYLCASSLEIGSSYEQYFGPGTRLTVT.